These 30 T cell receptor beta chains were all obtained from the same sample, sequenced in a study of control samples from healthy donors and cancer patients. The method was immunoSEQ multiplex PCR; TCRdb's version includes in-frame clones alone and lacks a portion of them. In the table there are under 200,000 clones, 96% of which are singletons. The sample was blood. These receptors came from a woman aged 25 to 39 in good health.

The chain combines TRBV5-1 with TRBJ1-2; unclear D gene. The length of the CDR3 is 14 residues. Germline loops: CDR1 SGHRS, CDR2 YFSETQ. The V gene lost 2 bases and the J gene lost 3 bases, with 11 bases spanning the gap. CDR3 sequence (DNA): TGCGCCAGCAGCTTAAGTGGTCGGGACTATGGCTACACCTTC. Translating gives CASSLSGRDYGYTF.

The chain recombines TRBV5-1 with TRBJ2-1; TRBD2 agrees at 8 bases. J was trimmed by 2 bases and V by 0 bases; bases with no gene match: 4. This CDR3 comprises 16 residues. Germline-derived CDR1 and CDR2 are SGHRS and YFSETQ. CDR3 protein: CASSLETGGPYNEQFF. In nucleotides, the CDR3 is TGCGCCAGCAGCTTGGAGACGGGAGGGCCCTACAATGAGCAGTTCTTC.

This clone appeared a single time. This chain uses TRBV5-4 with TRBJ1-2; the match to TRBD1 covers 9 bases. The CDR3 is 14 amino acids. Looked up from germline, CDR1 is SGHNT and CDR2 is YYREEE (reference sequence). With V trimmed by 3 bases and J by 5 bases, 5 bases remained unmatched. The CDR3 is CASSSSGQGYGYTF. Written as DNA, the CDR3 is TGTGCCAGCAGCTCAAGCGGACAGGGGTATGGCTACACCTTC. Drawing the rest from reference TRBV5-4 and TRBJ1-2, the complete variable domain is ETGVTQSPTHLIKTRGQQVTLRCSSQSGHNTVSWYQQALGQGPQFIFQYYREEENGRGNFPPRFSGLQFPNYSSELNVNALELDDSALYLCASSSSGQGYGYTFGSGTRLTVV.

V usage is TRBV28 and J usage is TRBJ1-2, with D uncertain. The germline V gene has CDR1 MDHEN and CDR2 SYDVKM. Trimming removed 4 bases at V and 4 bases at J, with 4 bases between. This CDR3 contains 11 residues. The CDR3 nucleotides read TGTGCCAGCAGTTCCCCCTATGGCTACACCTTC. Its translation: CASSSPYGYTF.

The rearrangement links TRBV7-9 to TRBJ2-2; 7 bases are a match to TRBD2. After removal of 3 bases from V and 7 bases from J, the junction contained 8 bases not matched to a gene. The CDR3 extends over 15 amino acids. Germline lookup yields CDR1 SEHNR and CDR2 FQNEAQ (reference sequence). CDR3 protein: CASSFFGGSVGELFF. CDR3 nucleotide sequence: TGTGCCAGCAGCTTCTTCGGGGGGAGTGTCGGGGAGCTGTTTTTT.

The genes are TRBV18 and TRBJ2-1, with a tentative D call TRBD1 (6 bases). This CDR3 is built from 13 residues. V was cut by 6 bases and J by 5 bases, with 11 bases left in between. CDR1 KGHSH and CDR2 LQKENI come from the germline V gene. The CDR3 sequence: CASSPGHHNEQFF. Written as DNA, the CDR3 is TGTGCCAGCTCCCCGGGACACCACAATGAGCAGTTCTTC. The whole variable domain, filled in from reference TRBV18 and TRBJ2-1, reads NAGVMQNPRHLVRRRGQEARLRCSPMKGHSHVYWYRQLPEEGLKFMVYLQKENIIDESGMPKERFSAEFPKEGPSILRIQQVVRGDSAAYFCASSPGHHNEQFFGPGTRLTVL.

This sequence joins TRBV5-5 and TRBJ1-4; unclear D gene. V lost 7 bases to trimming and J lost 8 bases, with 21 bases between them. CDR1 and CDR2 from the germline V gene are SGHKS and YYEKEE (reference sequence). There are 15 residues in the CDR3. The CDR3 protein is CASSKSPGLSEKLFF. The CDR3 nucleotides are TGTGCCAGCTCGAAGAGCCCAGGACTTTCCGAAAAACTGTTTTTT. Full variable domain (missing parts from reference TRBV5-5 and TRBJ1-4): DAGVTQSPTHLIKTRGQQVTLRCSPISGHKSVSWYQQVLGQGPQFIFQYYEKEERGRGNFPDRFSARQFPNYSSELNVNALLLGDSALYLCASSKSPGLSEKLFFGSGTQLSVL.

This clone occurred once. The chain joins TRBV5-1 to TRBJ2-7; possibly TRBD1 for D (7 bases). Trimming shortened V by 0 bases and J by 6 bases, and 16 bases separated the two germline ends. CDR1 SGHRS and CDR2 YFSETQ come from the germline V gene. CDR3 length: 15 residues. The CDR3 reads CASSLEQGRTAEQYF. CDR3 nucleotides: TGCGCCAGCAGCTTGGAACAGGGGAGGACAGCCGAGCAGTACTTC.

This chain connects TRBV29-1 to TRBJ1-1; possibly TRBD1 for D (5 bases). Per the germline V gene, CDR1 is SQVTM and CDR2 is ANQGSEA. Deletions cut 2 bases from V and 0 bases from J, with 10 bases between. This CDR3 comprises 14 residues. CDR3 sequence (DNA): TGCAGCGTTGAATCGGGGGGACTGAACACTGAAGCTTTCTTT. Its protein is CSVESGGLNTEAFF.

This clone was found once. V usage is TRBV7-9 and J usage is TRBJ1-6; possible D gene TRBD1, 5 bases. CDR3 length: 14 residues. Trimming removed 4 bases at V and 6 bases at J, with 10 bases between. Germline V CDR1 and CDR2: SEHNR, FQNEAQ (reference sequence). The CDR3 protein is CASSSGQANSPLHF. The CDR3 DNA follows: TGTGCCAGCAGCTCCGGACAAGCTAATTCACCCCTCCACTTT.

The genes are TRBV7-3 and TRBJ2-3; D is possibly TRBD1 (6 bases). The CDR3 covers 15 residues. The germline V gene encodes CDR1 SGHTA and CDR2 FQGTGA. V lost 2 bases, J lost 3 bases, and 12 bases lay in between. CDR3 amino acids: CASSLVGGLTDTQYF. The CDR3 DNA follows: TGTGCCAGCAGCTTAGTTGGGGGCCTGACAGATACGCAGTATTTT.

This chain connects TRBV2 to TRBJ2-2; 12 bases map to TRBD2. The germline CDR1 and CDR2 sequences are SNHLY and FYNNEI. The J segment lost 6 bases and the V segment lost 1 base, leaving 6 bases of the junction unmatched. This CDR3 contains 17 residues. CDR3 residues: CASSEGRLAGVAGELFF. The CDR3 DNA is TGTGCCAGCAGTGAAGGGCGACTAGCGGGAGTCGCCGGGGAGCTGTTTTTT.

V is TRBV7-2 and J is TRBJ1-2; D unresolved. V was shortened by 1 base and J by 4 bases, with 13 bases between the two germline ends. The CDR3 has 15 residues. Germline assignment: CDR1 SGHTA and CDR2 FQGNSA. In nucleotides, the CDR3 is TGTGCCAGCAGCTTAGGGGGAGGGATGGGCTATGGCTACACCTTC. Translation: CASSLGGGMGYGYTF.

The rearrangement joins TRBV5-4 to TRBJ1-1; a weak D match, TRBD1 (5 bases). V lost 4 bases to trimming and J lost 6 bases, with 13 bases between them. Germline lookup yields CDR1 SGHNT and CDR2 YYREEE (reference sequence). This CDR3 contains 13 residues. CDR3 protein: CASSRDPGAEAFF. In DNA form, the CDR3 reads TGTGCCAGCAGCCGGGACCCCGGGGCTGAAGCTTTCTTT.

The gene calls are TRBV4-2 and TRBJ1-1; D gene ambiguous. The CDR3 has 15 residues. Looked up from germline, CDR1 is LGHNA and CDR2 is YNFKEQ. V lost 5 bases to trimming and J lost 1 base, with 14 bases between them. In DNA, the CDR3 is TGTGCCAGCAGCTCACACCCAATGGGGAACACTGAAGCTTTCTTT. Its protein product is CASSSHPMGNTEAFF.

The rearrangement uses TRBV7-2 and TRBJ2-7; 7 nucleotides align to TRBD1. J lost 2 bases, V lost 8 bases, and 12 bases had no gene match. The CDR3 extends over 15 amino acids. Per germline, CDR1 SGHTA and CDR2 FQGNSA. The CDR3 DNA reads as TGTGCCAGCCGACGTACAGGGGTAAAGACCTACGAGCAGTACTTC. Protein: CASRRTGVKTYEQYF. Drawing the rest from reference TRBV7-2 and TRBJ2-7, the complete variable domain is GAGVSQSPSNKVTEKGKDVELRCDPISGHTALYWYRQSLGQGLEFLIYFQGNSAPDKSGLPSDRFSAERTGGSVSTLTIQRTQQEDSAVYLCASRRTGVKTYEQYFGPGTRLTVT.

The gene calls are TRBV7-9 and TRBJ1-5; D might be TRBD1 (5 bases). V was shortened by 5 bases and J by 7 bases, with 9 bases between the two germline ends. The CDR3 spans 12 residues. Germline values: CDR1 SEHNR, CDR2 FQNEAQ (reference sequence). CDR3 residues: CASSLGEQPQHF. Written as DNA, the CDR3 is TGTGCCAGCAGCCTAGGGGAACAGCCCCAGCATTTT.

The J gene is TRBJ1-2, the V gene TRBV7-9; D remains unclear. Trimming shortened V by 10 bases and J by 2 bases, and 17 bases separated the two germline ends. This CDR3 comprises 14 residues. Germline CDR1 is SEHNR and CDR2 is FQNEAQ (reference sequence). The CDR3 DNA reads TGTGCCACCACGCCGTCGAGGGTAAACTATGGCTACACCTTC. Translation gives CATTPSRVNYGYTF. Filled out from reference TRBV7-9 and TRBJ1-2, the complete variable domain reads DTGVSQNPRHKITKRGQNVTFRCDPISEHNRLYWYRQTLGQGPEFLTYFQNEAQLEKSRLLSDRFSAERPKGSFSTLEIQRTEQGDSAMYLCATTPSRVNYGYTFGSGTRLTVV.

In DNA, the CDR3 is TGTGCCAGCACCCTAGGGCTAGGAGGTTACACAGATACGCAGTATTTT. Its protein product is CASTLGLGGYTDTQYF. J is TRBJ2-3 and V is TRBV28; D might be TRBD2 (5 bases). CDR1 is MDHEN and CDR2 is SYDVKM in the germline V gene. This CDR3 is 16 amino acids long. The ends were cut back, 7 bases at V and 2 bases at J, with 19 bases in the middle.

The chain has TRBV2 and TRBJ1-1; D not resolved. Germline CDR1 is SNHLY and CDR2 is FYNNEI. V was pared by 7 bases and J by 1 base, with 10 bases between. CDR3 size: 13 residues. CDR3 sequence (DNA): TGTGCCAGCACTCCAGTGGGGAACACTGAAGCTTTCTTT. As protein: CASTPVGNTEAFF. The entire variable domain, with the rest obtained from reference TRBV2 and TRBJ1-1, is as follows: EPEVTQTPSHQVTQMGQEVILRCVPISNHLYFYWYRQILGQKVEFLVSFYNNEISEKSEIFDDQFSVERPDGSNFTLKIRSTKLEDSAMYFCASTPVGNTEAFFGQGTRLTVV.

V gene TRBV28 combines with J gene TRBJ1-5; D possibly corresponds to TRBD1 (6 bases). Trimming removed 10 bases from V and 2 bases from J, with 12 bases in between. CDR1 is MDHEN, CDR2 SYDVKM, per germline. This CDR3 is 13 amino acids long. The CDR3 DNA reads as TGTGCCACCAGCCACAGGGGCAATCAGCCCCAGCATTTT. It codes for CATSHRGNQPQHF.

The chain is built from TRBV7-2 and TRBJ1-5; TRBD1 might be the D (6 bases). The germline V gene encodes CDR1 SGHTA and CDR2 FQGNSA. This CDR3 comprises 15 residues. V was pared by 3 bases and J by 6 bases, with 15 bases between. CDR3 loop: CASSLGEGGFQPQHF. The CDR3 coding sequence is TGTGCCAGCAGCTTGGGGGAGGGGGGATTTCAGCCCCAGCATTTT. Looking up the rest from reference TRBV7-2 and TRBJ1-5 gives the full variable domain: GAGVSQSPSNKVTEKGKDVELRCDPISGHTALYWYRQSLGQGLEFLIYFQGNSAPDKSGLPSDRFSAERTGGSVSTLTIQRTQQEDSAVYLCASSLGEGGFQPQHFGDGTRLSIL.

V gene TRBV7-2 combines with J gene TRBJ1-5, with D unresolved. Trimming stripped 1 base from V and 3 bases from J, with 7 bases between. The CDR3 spans 14 residues. CDR1 is SGHTA, CDR2 FQGNSA, per germline. The CDR3 coding sequence is TGTGCCAGCAGCTTAGTACGACACAATCAGCCCCAGCATTTT. Its protein product is CASSLVRHNQPQHF.

The chain carries TRBV5-1 and TRBJ1-1, with a weak D call TRBD1 (6 bases). The CDR3 has 15 residues. The ends were cut back, 4 bases at V and 1 base at J, with 14 bases in the middle. CDR1 is SGHRS, CDR2 YFSETQ, per germline. The CDR3 DNA is TGCGCCAGCAGCAATAGCGGACAGTGGAACACTGAAGCTTTCTTT. Amino acids: CASSNSGQWNTEAFF.

The V call is TRBV3-1 (or the pseudogene TRBV3-2), the J call TRBJ2-3; D call uncertain. The CDR3 covers 15 residues. V lost 5 bases and J lost 3, with 15 bases in between. The germline V gene encodes CDR1 LGHDT and CDR2 YNNKEL (reference sequence). The CDR3 loop reads CASSYGPLGTDTQYF. As DNA, the CDR3 is TGTGCCAGCAGCTATGGACCTCTCGGAACAGATACGCAGTATTTT.

This clone was seen more than once but under ten times. This rearrangement joins TRBV6-5 to TRBJ2-2; D may be TRBD1 or TRBD2 (5 bases each). V gave up 7 bases and J gave up 5 bases, with 14 bases separating them. CDR1 MNHEY and CDR2 SVGAGI come from the germline V gene. This CDR3 is 14 amino acids long. The CDR3 loop is CASIWQGGTGELFF. CDR3 bases: TGTGCCAGCATTTGGCAGGGCGGGACCGGGGAGCTGTTTTTT.

The chain couples TRBV4-1 to TRBJ2-7, with 10 bases aligning to TRBD1. Germline V gene data show CDR1 as MGHRA and CDR2 as YSYEKL. The CDR3 spans 17 residues. The ends lost 2 bases at V and 7 bases at J; junction bases unmatched: 14. The CDR3 spells CASSQTFRDRGPEEQYF. The CDR3 DNA reads TGCGCCAGCAGCCAAACCTTCCGGGACAGGGGACCCGAGGAGCAGTACTTC.

This clone was picked up one time. The chain links TRBV29-1 to TRBJ2-3; the D gene could be TRBD1 or TRBD2 (5 bases each). V was pared by 7 bases and J by 3 bases, with 17 bases between. CDR3 length: 14 amino acids. The germline V gene encodes CDR1 SQVTM and CDR2 ANQGSEA. The CDR3 nucleotides read TGCAGCGCGGGACCGAACCAAATTACAGATACGCAGTATTTT. This codes for CSAGPNQITDTQYF.

This clone was found a few times. This sequence joins TRBV2 and TRBJ2-1; 10 nucleotides align to TRBD1. The CDR3 is 15 amino acids. Germline V gene data show CDR1 as SNHLY and CDR2 as FYNNEI. V lost 5 bases to trimming and J lost 5 bases; unmatched junction nucleotides: 6. CDR3 sequence (DNA): TGTGCCAGCAGTTCGGGACAGGGGCCAAACAATGAGCAGTTCTTC. Translation gives CASSSGQGPNNEQFF.

J is TRBJ2-3 and V is TRBV4-1; D unresolved. Germline loops: CDR1 MGHRA, CDR2 YSYEKL. The CDR3 covers 14 residues. Trimming pared 4 bases from V and 1 base from J, leaving 9 bases between. The CDR3 loop is CASSPTGGTDTQYF. The CDR3 nucleotides are TGCGCCAGCAGCCCTACCGGAGGCACAGATACGCAGTATTTT.